The 30 T cell receptor beta chains below all came from one sample that was sequenced in a study of CXCR3-negative and CXCR3-positive naive CD8 T cells. Preparation of TRB cDNA libraries relied on 5' RACE carrying UMI labels. After re-calling the 5' RACE reads, TCRdb lists one entry per CDR3 protein, DNA absent. The sample's table shows about 62,000 distinct CDR3 sequences. Material: naive CXCR3- CD8+ T cells from blood. Described subset: CD45RO-CCR7+CD27+CD95- naive CD8+ T cells lacking CXCR3 (TNR3-). The receptors originated from a human donor in good health. Some clones in this sample may be carry-over from other donors' samples.

The rearrangement joins TRBV6-2 or TRBV6-3 to TRBJ2-1; TCRdb proposes TRBD2, but this gene call is untestable without DNA. The CDR3 runs to 14 residues. Per germline, CDR1 MNHEY and CDR2 SVGEGT. CDR3 loop: CASSYSGLHNEQFF.

The chain has TRBV9 and TRBJ1-2; TCRdb names TRBD1, which stays unverified in the absence of DNA. CDR1 is SGDLS, CDR2 YYNGEE, per germline. The CDR3 is 13 residues long. CDR3 amino acids: CASRGDQIGGYTF.

The rearrangement joins TRBV9 to TRBJ2-7; TCRdb names TRBD1, which stays unverified in the absence of DNA. This CDR3 has 13 amino acids. Germline assignment: CDR1 SGDLS and CDR2 YYNGEE. The CDR3 loop is CASSPDNSYEQYF.

This chain joins TRBV10-3 and TRBJ1-1; lacking DNA, the TRBD1 call made by TCRdb goes unchecked. CDR3 length: 16 residues. Germline V gives CDR1 ENHRY, CDR2 SYGVKD. The CDR3 sequence: CAISEFTGAQDTEAFF.

V gene TRBV28 combines with J gene TRBJ2-7; the TCRdb D gene call, TRBD2, has no DNA to confirm it. Germline CDR1 reads MDHEN; CDR2 reads SYDVKM. The CDR3 totals 16 residues. CDR3 sequence: CASSSPLPTGTYEQYF.

V and J are TRBV3-1 and TRBJ2-7. The germline CDR1 and CDR2 sequences are LGHDT and YNNKEL (reference sequence). The CDR3 consists of 13 residues. CDR3 sequence: CDSSQARRDEQYF.

V usage is TRBV4-1 and J usage is TRBJ1-4; TCRdb lists TRBD1, though no DNA is available to test this call. The germline gives CDR1 MGHRA, CDR2 YSYEKL. The CDR3 has 14 residues. The CDR3 reads CASRPVGEGEKLFF.

The chain recombines TRBV6-5 with TRBJ2-7; as DNA is missing, the TRBD1 call by TCRdb cannot be tested. Germline lookup yields CDR1 MNHEY and CDR2 SVGAGI. The CDR3 covers 15 residues. The chain's CDR3 is CASSYSNWRGTEQYF.

This chain connects TRBV14 to TRBJ2-7; the D gene TCRdb calls, TRBD1, cannot be checked with no DNA. This CDR3 region has 15 residues. Germline values: CDR1 SGHDN, CDR2 FVKESK. The CDR3: CASSQVGTGGDEQYF.

This chain joins TRBV7-9 and TRBJ1-2; the TRBD1 assignment by TCRdb is unverifiable without DNA. The CDR3 spans 15 residues. CDR1 SEHNR and CDR2 FQNEAQ come from the germline V gene (reference sequence). CDR3 loop: CASSLGVRGRDGYTF.

This sequence joins TRBV27 and TRBJ2-7; TCRdb returns TRBD1, unconfirmable since there is no DNA. Germline V CDR1 and CDR2: MNHEY, SMNVEV (reference sequence). This CDR3 has 13 residues. CDR3 protein: CASSLDRWNEQYF.

This chain joins TRBV6-5 and TRBJ2-1; with no DNA, the TCRdb D assignment of TRBD2 cannot be verified. The CDR3 extends over 17 amino acids. Germline-derived CDR1 and CDR2 are MNHEY and SVGAGI. The CDR3 sequence is CASSPNRIAGGGNEQFF.

V and J are TRBV15 and TRBJ1-2. The CDR3 has 12 amino acids. The germline V gene encodes CDR1 LNHNV and CDR2 YYDKDF (reference sequence). CDR3 in amino acids: CATSQTNYGYTF.

V and J are TRBV27 and TRBJ1-6; TCRdb picks TRBD1, but there is no DNA to check that call. There are 19 residues in the CDR3. The V gene's germline CDR1 is MNHEY and CDR2 SMNVEV (reference sequence). The CDR3 protein is CASSRQLGGRGGSISPLHF.

The genes are TRBV7-8 and TRBJ2-6. The germline V gene encodes CDR1 SGHVS and CDR2 FQNEAQ. This CDR3 contains 16 residues. The CDR3 sequence: CASSLRNSDGANVLTF.

The chain combines TRBV13 with TRBJ1-2. Germline values: CDR1 PRHDT, CDR2 FYEKMQ (reference sequence). This CDR3 comprises 13 residues. The CDR3 loop reads CASSLGDDYGYTF.

This chain links TRBV19 with TRBJ1-2; TCRdb designates TRBD1, a call that cannot be tested without DNA. Germline lookup yields CDR1 LNHDA and CDR2 SQIVND (reference sequence). The CDR3 is made up of 15 amino acids. CDR3 region: CASSIADRGYYGYTF.

This clonotype registers medium-sized (0.01 to 0.1%) by frequency. The chain has TRBV6-2 or TRBV6-3 and TRBJ2-3; TCRdb gives TRBD1 as the D gene, but with no DNA this cannot be confirmed. The CDR3 has 14 residues. CDR1 MNHEY and CDR2 SVGEGT come from the germline V gene. The CDR3 protein is CASTPGGATDTQYF.

V and J are TRBV18 and TRBJ2-1. This CDR3 is built from 15 residues. Germline CDR1 and CDR2: KGHSH and LQKENI. This CDR3 is CASSTTGTNYNEQFF.

This chain connects TRBV6-5 to TRBJ1-3. Germline V gene sequence: CDR1 MNHEY, CDR2 SVGAGI. CDR3 size: 17 residues. Here the CDR3 reads CASSYSWGQTPGNTIYF.

The V and J genes are TRBV21-1 and TRBJ2-7; TCRdb's assignment of TRBD1 cannot be checked, as there is no DNA. TRBV21-1 is termed a pseudogene. The CDR3 runs 16 residues. CDR3 sequence: CVSSIGTPFGLYEQYF.

The rearrangement links TRBV5-5 to TRBJ2-7; there is no DNA to check the TCRdb D call of TRBD1. Germline CDR1 reads SGHKS; CDR2 reads YYEKEE (reference sequence). The CDR3 sequence is 15 residues long. The CDR3 reads CASSRALGGFYEQYF.

The chain couples TRBV29-1 to TRBJ2-7; TCRdb's D call, TRBD1, is unchecked because there is no DNA. The length of the CDR3 is 12 residues. CDR1 and CDR2 from the germline V gene are SQVTM and ANQGSEA. CDR3 region: CSVVQGAYEQYF.

The chain couples TRBV7-9 to TRBJ1-4; the TRBD1 assignment by TCRdb is unverifiable without DNA. The length of the CDR3 is 14 residues. CDR1 is SEHNR and CDR2 is FQNEAQ in the germline V gene (reference sequence). This chain's CDR3 is CASSRQGANEKLFF.

This sequence joins TRBV20-1 and TRBJ2-1; the TCRdb call, TRBD1, lacks DNA for checking. CDR3 size: 15 residues. Germline V lookup: CDR1 DFQATT, CDR2 SNEGSKA (reference sequence). The CDR3 protein is CSARGPATGRHEQFF.

This rearrangement joins TRBV16 to TRBJ2-3; TCRdb indicates TRBD1, and absent DNA this call remains unverified. From germline, CDR1 is KGHSY and CDR2 FQNENV. The CDR3 is 17 residues long. The CDR3 loop reads CASSPPFKGQGQDTQYF.

The chain employs TRBV5-1 and TRBJ1-1. CDR1 is SGHRS, CDR2 YFSETQ, per germline. This CDR3 is 12 amino acids long. The CDR3 sequence is CASSLSPAEAFF.

The rearrangement joins TRBV28 to TRBJ1-1. Germline V gene data show CDR1 as MDHEN and CDR2 as SYDVKM. The CDR3 is 13 residues long. The CDR3 protein is CASSWAGRTEAFF.

J is TRBJ1-2 and V is TRBV4-3; the D call of TRBD1 rests on TCRdb alone, since no DNA is present to check it. CDR1 is LGHNA, CDR2 YSLEER, per germline. CDR3 length: 15 residues. This CDR3 reads CASSQEIQGAYGYTF.

V usage is TRBV27 and J usage is TRBJ2-1. This CDR3 comprises 13 residues. Germline V gives CDR1 MNHEY, CDR2 SMNVEV (reference sequence). This chain's CDR3 is CASSLFIGDEQFF.